This T cell receptor beta chain is drawn from a study of blood T cells in healthy people across ages. General observations from the study: Unknown donor CMV status possibly confounded expanded clonotype changes. The fall in TCR beta diversity per million T cells was roughly linear with age.

Using a J-beta primer mix together with a sample-barcoded 5' primer, a second PCR was run for about 6 to 11 cycles. Each of the samples gave a minimum of 3 million paired-end reads that contained CDR3. MiXCR, applied by TCRdb to the 5' RACE reads, yields one record per CDR3 protein. Of about 1.7 million distinct CDR3 sequences listed, 28% were seen once; the top ten hold approximately 7.7%. Isolated per sample were at least 6.5 million PBMCs. This clonotype was seen a single time. Its antigen is undetermined. The limits of the CDR3 on the DNA are not certain, so only TCRdb's listed CDR3 is given. 17 amino acids form the CDR3, both terminal residues included. CDR1 and CDR2 from the germline V gene are SGHRS and YFSETQ.

Sample: blood. This sequence was found in a woman in her twenties or thirties in good health. The V and J genes are TRBV5-1 and TRBJ1-1; TRBD1, as called in the table, went unchecked against the DNA. CDR3: CASSSSGTGTGGSGAFF.